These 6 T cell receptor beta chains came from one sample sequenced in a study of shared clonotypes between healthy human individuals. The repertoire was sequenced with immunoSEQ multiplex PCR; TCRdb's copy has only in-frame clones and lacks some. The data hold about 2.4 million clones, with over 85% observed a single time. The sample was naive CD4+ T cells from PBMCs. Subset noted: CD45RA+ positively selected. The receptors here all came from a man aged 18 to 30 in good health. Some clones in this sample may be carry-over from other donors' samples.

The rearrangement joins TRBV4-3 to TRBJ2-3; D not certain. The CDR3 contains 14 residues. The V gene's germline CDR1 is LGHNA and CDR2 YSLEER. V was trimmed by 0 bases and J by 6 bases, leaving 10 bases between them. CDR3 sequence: CASSQESLPDTQYF. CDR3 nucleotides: TGCGCCAGCAGCCAAGAGTCCCTTCCGGATACGCAGTATTTT.

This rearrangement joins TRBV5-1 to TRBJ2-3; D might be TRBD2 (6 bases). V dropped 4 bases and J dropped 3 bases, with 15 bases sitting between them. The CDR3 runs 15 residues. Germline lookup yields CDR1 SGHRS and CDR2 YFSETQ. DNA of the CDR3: TGCGCCAGCAGCCCGGGGGTAGTTAGGACAGATACGCAGTATTTT. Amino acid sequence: CASSPGVVRTDTQYF.

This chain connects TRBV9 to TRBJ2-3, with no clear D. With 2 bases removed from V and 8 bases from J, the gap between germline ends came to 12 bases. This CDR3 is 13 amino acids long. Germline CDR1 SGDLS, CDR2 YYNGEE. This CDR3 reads CASSVLVLSTQYF. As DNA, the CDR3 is TGTGCCAGCAGCGTTCTCGTTTTATCTACGCAGTATTTT.

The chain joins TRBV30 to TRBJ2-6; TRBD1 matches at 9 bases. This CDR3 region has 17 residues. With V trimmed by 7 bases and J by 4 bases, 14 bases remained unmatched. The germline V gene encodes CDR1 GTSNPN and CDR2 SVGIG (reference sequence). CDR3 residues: CAFELGQGLSGANVLTF. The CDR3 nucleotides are TGTGCCTTTGAGTTGGGACAGGGACTGTCGGGGGCCAACGTCCTGACTTTC.

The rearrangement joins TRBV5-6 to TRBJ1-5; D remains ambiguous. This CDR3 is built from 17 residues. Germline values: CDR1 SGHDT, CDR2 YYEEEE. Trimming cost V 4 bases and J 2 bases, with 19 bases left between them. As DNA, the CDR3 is TGTGCCAGCAGCAAGCGCACCCCTCTTAGGGGCAATCAGCCCCAGCATTTT. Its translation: CASSKRTPLRGNQPQHF.

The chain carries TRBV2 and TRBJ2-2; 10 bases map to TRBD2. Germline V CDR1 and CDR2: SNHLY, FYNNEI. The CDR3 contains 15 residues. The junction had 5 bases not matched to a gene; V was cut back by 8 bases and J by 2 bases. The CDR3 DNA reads TGTGCCAGCGTACCACTAGCGGGAAACACCGGGGAGCTGTTTTTT. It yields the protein CASVPLAGNTGELFF.